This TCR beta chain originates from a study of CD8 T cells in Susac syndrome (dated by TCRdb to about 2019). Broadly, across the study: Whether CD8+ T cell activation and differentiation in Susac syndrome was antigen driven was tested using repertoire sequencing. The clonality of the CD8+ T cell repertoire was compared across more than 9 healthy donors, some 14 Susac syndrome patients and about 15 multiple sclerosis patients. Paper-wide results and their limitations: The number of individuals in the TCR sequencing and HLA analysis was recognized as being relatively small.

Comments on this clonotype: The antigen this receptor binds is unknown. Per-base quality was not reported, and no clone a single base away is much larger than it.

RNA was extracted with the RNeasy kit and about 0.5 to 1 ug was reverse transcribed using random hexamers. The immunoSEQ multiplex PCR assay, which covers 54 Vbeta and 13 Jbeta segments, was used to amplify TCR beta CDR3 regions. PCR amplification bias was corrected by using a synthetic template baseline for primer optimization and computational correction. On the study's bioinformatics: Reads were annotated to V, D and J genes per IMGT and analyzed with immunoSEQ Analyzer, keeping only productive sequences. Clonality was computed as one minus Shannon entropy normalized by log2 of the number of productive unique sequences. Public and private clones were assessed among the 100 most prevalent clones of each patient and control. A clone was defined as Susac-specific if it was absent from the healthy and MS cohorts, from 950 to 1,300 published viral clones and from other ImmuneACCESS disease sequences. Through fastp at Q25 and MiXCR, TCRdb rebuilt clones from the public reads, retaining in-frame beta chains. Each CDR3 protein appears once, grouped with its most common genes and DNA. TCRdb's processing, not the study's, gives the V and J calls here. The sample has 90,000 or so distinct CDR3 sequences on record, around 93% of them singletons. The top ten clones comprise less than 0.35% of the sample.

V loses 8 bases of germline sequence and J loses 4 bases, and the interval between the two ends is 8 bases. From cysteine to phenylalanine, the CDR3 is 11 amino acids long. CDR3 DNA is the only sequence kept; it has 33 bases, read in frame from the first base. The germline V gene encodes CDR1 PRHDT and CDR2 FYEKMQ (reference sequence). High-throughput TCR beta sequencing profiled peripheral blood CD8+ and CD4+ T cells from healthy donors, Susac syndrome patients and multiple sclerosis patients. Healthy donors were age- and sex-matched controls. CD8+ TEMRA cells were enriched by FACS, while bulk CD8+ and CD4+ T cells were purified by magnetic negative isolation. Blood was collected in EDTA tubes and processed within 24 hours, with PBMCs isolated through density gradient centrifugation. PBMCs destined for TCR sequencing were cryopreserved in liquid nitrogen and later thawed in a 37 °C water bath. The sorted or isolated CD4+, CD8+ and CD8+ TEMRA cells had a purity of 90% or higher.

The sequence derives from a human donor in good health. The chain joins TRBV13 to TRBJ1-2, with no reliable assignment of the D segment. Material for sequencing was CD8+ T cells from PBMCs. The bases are TGTGCCAGCGCCTTTGGCTATGGCTACACCTTC. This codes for CASAFGYGYTF.